This entry describes one TCR beta chain. A J-beta primer mix and a sample-barcoded 5' primer were used in a second PCR of about 7 to 12 cycles. TCRdb re-called the 5' RACE reads through MiXCR, storing one row per CDR3 protein. The table has about 540,000 distinct CDR3 sequences, less than 25% seen once; the top ten hold roughly 9%. The data are from a study of blood T cells in healthy people across ages. The CDR3 is 16 amino acids. Trimming left V 3 bases short and J 0 bases short, with 13 bases between. Germline values: CDR1 SGHVS, CDR2 FNYEAQ. The sample was also reused in another study, on T cells of mothers and their children.

The sample comprised blood. V gene TRBV7-6 combines with J gene TRBJ2-3; D perhaps matches TRBD1 (6 bases). The clonotype originates from a boy younger than 18 in good health. The CDR3 nucleotides read TGTGCCAGCAGCTTCCGACAGGCCTCTAGCACAGATACGCAGTATTTT. Residues: CASSFRQASSTDTQYF.